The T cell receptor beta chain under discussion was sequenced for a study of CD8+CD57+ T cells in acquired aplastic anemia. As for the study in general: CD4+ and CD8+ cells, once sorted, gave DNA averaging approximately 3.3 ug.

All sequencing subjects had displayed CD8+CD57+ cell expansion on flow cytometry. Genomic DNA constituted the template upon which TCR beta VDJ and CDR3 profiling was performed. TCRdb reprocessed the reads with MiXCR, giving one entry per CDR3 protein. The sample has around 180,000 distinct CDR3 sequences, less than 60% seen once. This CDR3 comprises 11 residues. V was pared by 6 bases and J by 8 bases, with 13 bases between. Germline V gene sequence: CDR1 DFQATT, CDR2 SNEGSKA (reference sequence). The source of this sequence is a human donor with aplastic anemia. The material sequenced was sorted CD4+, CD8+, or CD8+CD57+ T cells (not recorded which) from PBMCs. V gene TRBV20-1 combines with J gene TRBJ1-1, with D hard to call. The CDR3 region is CSAAIGSEAFF. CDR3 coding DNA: TGCAGTGCCGCGATTGGATCCGAAGCTTTCTTT.